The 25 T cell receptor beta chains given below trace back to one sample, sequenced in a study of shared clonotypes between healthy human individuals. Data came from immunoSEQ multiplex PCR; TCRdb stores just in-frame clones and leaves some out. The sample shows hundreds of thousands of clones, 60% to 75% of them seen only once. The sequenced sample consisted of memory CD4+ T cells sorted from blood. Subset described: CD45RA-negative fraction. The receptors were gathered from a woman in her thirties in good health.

The DNA for the CDR3 is TGCGCCAGCGGGAGACTAGCGGGAGAAGAGACCCAGTACTTC. Its protein product is CASGRLAGEETQYF. The chain links TRBV5-1 to TRBJ2-5; the match to TRBD2 covers 12 bases. V was pared by 7 bases and J by 3 bases, with 4 bases of the junction left unmatched. This CDR3 is 14 amino acids long. Germline CDR1 is SGHRS and CDR2 is YFSETQ.

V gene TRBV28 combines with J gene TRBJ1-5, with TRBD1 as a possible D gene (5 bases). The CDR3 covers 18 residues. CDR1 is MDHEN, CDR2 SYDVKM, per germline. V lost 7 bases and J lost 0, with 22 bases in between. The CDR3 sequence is CASIDSVGRTLSNQPQHF. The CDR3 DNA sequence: TGTGCCAGCATCGACTCAGTGGGACGGACTCTTAGCAATCAGCCCCAGCATTTT.

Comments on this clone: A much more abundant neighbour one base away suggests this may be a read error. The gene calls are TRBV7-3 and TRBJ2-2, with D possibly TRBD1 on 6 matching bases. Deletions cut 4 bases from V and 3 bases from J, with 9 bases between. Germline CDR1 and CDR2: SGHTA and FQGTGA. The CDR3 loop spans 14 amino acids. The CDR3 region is CASSSGTHTGELFF. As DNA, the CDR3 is TGTGCCAGCAGCTCCGGGACACACACCGGGGAGCTGTTTTTT. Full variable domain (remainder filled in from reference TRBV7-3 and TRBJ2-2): GAGVSQTPSNKVTEKGKYVELRCDPISGHTALYWYRQSLGQGPEFLIYFQGTGAADDSGLPNDRFFAVRPEGSVSTLKIQRTERGDSAVYLCASSSGTHTGELFFGEGSRLTVL.

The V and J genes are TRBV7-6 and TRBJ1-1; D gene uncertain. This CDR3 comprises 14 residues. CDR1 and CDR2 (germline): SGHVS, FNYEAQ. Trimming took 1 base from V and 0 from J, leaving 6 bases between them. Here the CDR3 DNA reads TGTGCCAGCAGCTTAGTTCCGATGAACACTGAAGCTTTCTTT. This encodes CASSLVPMNTEAFF.

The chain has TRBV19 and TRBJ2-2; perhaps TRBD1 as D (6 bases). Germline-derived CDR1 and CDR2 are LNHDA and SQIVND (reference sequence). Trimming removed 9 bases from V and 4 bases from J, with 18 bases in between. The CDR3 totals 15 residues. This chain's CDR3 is CASLRGGSSTGELFF. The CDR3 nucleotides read TGTGCCAGCCTCCGAGGGGGTTCTAGCACCGGGGAGCTGTTTTTT.

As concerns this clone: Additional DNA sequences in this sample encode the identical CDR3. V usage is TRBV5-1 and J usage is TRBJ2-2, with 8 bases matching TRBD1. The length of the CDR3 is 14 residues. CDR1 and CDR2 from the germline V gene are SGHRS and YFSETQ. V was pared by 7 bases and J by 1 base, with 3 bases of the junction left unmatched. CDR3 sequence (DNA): TGCGCCAGCCGGACAGGGTGGAACACCGGGGAGCTGTTTTTT. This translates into CASRTGWNTGELFF.

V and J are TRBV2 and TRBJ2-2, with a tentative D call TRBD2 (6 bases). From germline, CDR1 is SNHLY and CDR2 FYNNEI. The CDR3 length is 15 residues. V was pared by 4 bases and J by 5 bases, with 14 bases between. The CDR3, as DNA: TGTGCCAGCAGTGGTTGGAGGGCCTCGACCGGGGAGCTGTTTTTT. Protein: CASSGWRASTGELFF. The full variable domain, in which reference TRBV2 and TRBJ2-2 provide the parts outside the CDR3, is EPEVTQTPSHQVTQMGQEVILRCVPISNHLYFYWYRQILGQKVEFLVSFYNNEISEKSEIFDDQFSVERPDGSNFTLKIRSTKLEDSAMYFCASSGWRASTGELFFGEGSRLTVL.

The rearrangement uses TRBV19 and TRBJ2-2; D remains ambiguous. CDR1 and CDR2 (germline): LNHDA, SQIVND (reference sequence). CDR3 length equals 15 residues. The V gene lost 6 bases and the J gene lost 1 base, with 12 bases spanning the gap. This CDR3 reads CASRSRGQNTGELFF. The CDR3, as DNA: TGTGCCAGTAGGAGTCGAGGCCAGAACACCGGGGAGCTGTTTTTT.

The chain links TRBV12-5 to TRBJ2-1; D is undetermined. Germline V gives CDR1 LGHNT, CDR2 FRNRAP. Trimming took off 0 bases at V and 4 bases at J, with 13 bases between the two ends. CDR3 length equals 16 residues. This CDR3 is CASGLVRMDGYNEQFF. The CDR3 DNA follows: TGTGCTAGTGGTTTGGTACGTATGGACGGGTACAATGAGCAGTTCTTC.

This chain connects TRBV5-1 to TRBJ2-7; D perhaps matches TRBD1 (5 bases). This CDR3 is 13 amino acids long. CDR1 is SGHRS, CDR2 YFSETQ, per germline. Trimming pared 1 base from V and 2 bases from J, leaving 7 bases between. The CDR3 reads CASSLMDTYEQYF. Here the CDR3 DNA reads TGCGCCAGCAGCTTGATGGACACCTACGAGCAGTACTTC.

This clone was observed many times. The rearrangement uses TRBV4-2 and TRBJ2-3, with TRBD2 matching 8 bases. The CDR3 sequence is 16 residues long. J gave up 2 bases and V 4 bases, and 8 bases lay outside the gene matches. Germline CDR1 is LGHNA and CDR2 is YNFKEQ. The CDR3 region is CASSRELAGNTDTQYF. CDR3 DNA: TGTGCCAGCAGCCGAGAGTTAGCGGGAAACACAGATACGCAGTATTTT.

Written as DNA, the CDR3 is TGTGCCAGCAGTTACCGGTTAGCCAAAAACATTCAGTACTTC. This encodes CASSYRLAKNIQYF. The chain has TRBV2 and TRBJ2-4; D gene uncertain. V shed 5 bases and J shed 0 bases, with 8 bases lying between them. Per germline, CDR1 SNHLY and CDR2 FYNNEI. The CDR3 spans 14 residues. The whole variable domain, remainder taken from reference TRBV2 and TRBJ2-4, is EPEVTQTPSHQVTQMGQEVILRCVPISNHLYFYWYRQILGQKVEFLVSFYNNEISEKSEIFDDQFSVERPDGSNFTLKIRSTKLEDSAMYFCASSYRLAKNIQYFGAGTRLSVL.

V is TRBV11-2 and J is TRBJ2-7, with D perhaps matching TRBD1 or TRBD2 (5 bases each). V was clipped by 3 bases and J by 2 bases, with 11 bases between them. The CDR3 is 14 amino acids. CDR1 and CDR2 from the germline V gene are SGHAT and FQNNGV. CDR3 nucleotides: TGTGCCAGCAGCTTTCGGGACGGGCCCTACGAGCAGTACTTC. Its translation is CASSFRDGPYEQYF.

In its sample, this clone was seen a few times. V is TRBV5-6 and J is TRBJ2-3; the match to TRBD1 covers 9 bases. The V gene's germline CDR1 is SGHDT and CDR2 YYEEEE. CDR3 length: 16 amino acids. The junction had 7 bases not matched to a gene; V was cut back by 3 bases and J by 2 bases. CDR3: CASSWGTGIPTDTQYF. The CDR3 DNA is TGTGCCAGCAGCTGGGGGACAGGGATCCCCACAGATACGCAGTATTTT.

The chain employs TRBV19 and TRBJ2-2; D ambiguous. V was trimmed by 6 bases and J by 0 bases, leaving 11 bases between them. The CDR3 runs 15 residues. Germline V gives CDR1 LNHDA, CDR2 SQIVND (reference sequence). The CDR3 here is CASSRGQSNTGELFF. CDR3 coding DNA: TGTGCCAGTAGCCGTGGTCAATCGAACACCGGGGAGCTGTTTTTT.

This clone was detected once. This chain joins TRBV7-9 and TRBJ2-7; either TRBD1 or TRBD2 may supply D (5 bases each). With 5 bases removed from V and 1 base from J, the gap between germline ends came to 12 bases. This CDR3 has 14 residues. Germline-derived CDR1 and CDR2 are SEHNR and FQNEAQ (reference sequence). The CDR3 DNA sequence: TGTGCCAGCAGCCCGAGTTGGGGGTCCTACGAGCAGTACTTC. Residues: CASSPSWGSYEQYF. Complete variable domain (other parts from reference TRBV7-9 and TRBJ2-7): DTGVSQNPRHKITKRGQNVTFRCDPISEHNRLYWYRQTLGQGPEFLTYFQNEAQLEKSRLLSDRFSAERPKGSFSTLEIQRTEQGDSAMYLCASSPSWGSYEQYFGPGTRLTVT.

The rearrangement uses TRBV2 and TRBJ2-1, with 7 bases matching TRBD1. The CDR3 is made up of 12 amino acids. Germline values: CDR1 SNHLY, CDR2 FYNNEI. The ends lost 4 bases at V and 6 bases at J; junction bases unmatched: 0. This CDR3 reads CASSAGGNEQFF. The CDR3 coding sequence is TGTGCCAGCAGTGCAGGGGGCAATGAGCAGTTCTTC.

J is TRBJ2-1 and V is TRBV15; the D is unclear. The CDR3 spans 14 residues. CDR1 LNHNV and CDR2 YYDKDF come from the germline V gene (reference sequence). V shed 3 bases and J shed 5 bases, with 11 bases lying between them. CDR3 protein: CATSSTRSHNEQFF. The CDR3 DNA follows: TGTGCCACCAGCAGTACCCGGAGCCACAATGAGCAGTTCTTC.

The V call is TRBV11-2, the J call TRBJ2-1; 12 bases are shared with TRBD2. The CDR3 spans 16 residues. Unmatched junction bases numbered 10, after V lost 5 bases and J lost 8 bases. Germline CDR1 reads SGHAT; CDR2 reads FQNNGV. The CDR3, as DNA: TGTGCCAGCAGCACCCGACTAGCGGGAGAGGCACATGAGCAGTTCTTC. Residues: CASSTRLAGEAHEQFF.

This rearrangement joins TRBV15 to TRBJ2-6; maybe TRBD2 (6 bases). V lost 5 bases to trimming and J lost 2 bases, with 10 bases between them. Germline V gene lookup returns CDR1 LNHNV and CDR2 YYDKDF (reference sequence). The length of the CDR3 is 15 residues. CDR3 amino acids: CATSGGMAGANVLTF. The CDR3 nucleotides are TGTGCCACCAGCGGGGGGATGGCTGGGGCCAACGTCCTGACTTTC.

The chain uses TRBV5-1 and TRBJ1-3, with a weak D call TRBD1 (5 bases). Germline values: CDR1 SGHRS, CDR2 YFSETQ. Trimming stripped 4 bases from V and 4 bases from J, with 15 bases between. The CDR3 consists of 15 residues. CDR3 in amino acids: CASSLSRDVGNTIYF. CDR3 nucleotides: TGCGCCAGCAGCCTGTCCCGGGACGTAGGAAACACCATATATTTT.

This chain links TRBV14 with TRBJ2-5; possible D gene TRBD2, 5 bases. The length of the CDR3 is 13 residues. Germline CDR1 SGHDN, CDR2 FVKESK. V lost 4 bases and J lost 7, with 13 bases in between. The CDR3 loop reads CASSRSGSGTQYF. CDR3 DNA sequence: TGTGCCAGCAGCCGCTCGGGATCTGGGACCCAGTACTTC.

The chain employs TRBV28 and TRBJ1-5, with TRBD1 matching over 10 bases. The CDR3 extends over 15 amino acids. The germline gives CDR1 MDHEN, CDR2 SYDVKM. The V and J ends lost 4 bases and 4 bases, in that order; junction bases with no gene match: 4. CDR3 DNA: TGTGCCAGCAGTTCTCGACAGGGGGCTAATCAGCCCCAGCATTTT. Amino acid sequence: CASSSRQGANQPQHF.

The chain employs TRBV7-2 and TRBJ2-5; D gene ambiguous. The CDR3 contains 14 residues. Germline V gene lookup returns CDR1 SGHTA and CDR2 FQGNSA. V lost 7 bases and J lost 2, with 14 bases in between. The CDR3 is CASTLITGQETQYF. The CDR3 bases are TGTGCCAGCACCCTCATTACTGGGCAAGAGACCCAGTACTTC.

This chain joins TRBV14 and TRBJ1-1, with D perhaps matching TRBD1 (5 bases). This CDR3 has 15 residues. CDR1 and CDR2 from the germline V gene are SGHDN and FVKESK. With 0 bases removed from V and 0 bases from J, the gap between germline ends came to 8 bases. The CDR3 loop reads CASSQDRVLNTEAFF. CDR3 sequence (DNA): TGTGCCAGCAGCCAAGACAGGGTATTGAACACTGAAGCTTTCTTT.